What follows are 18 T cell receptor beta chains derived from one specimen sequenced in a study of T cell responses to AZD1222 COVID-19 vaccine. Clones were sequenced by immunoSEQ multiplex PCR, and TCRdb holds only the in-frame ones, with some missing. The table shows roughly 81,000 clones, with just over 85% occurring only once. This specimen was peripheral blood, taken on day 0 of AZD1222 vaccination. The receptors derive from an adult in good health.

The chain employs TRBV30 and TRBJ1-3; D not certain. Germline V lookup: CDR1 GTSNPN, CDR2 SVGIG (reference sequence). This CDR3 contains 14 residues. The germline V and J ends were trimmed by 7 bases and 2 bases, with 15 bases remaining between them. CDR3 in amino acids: CALALLGPGNTIYF. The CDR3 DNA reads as TGTGCCTTGGCCCTCCTAGGCCCTGGAAACACCATATATTTT. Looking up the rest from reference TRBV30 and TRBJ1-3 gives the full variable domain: SQTIHQWPATLVQPVGSPLSLECTVEGTSNPNLYWYRQAAGRGLQLLFYSVGIGQISSEVPQNLSASRPQDRQFILSSKKLLLSDSGFYLCALALLGPGNTIYFGEGSWLTVV.

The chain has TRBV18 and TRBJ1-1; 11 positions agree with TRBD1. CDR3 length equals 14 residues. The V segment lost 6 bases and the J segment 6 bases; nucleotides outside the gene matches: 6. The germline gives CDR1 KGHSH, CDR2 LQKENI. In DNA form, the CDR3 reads TGTGCCAGCTCCGTGGGACAGGGGGTCGCTGAAGCTTTCTTT. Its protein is CASSVGQGVAEAFF. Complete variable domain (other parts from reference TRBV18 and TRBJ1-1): NAGVMQNPRHLVRRRGQEARLRCSPMKGHSHVYWYRQLPEEGLKFMVYLQKENIIDESGMPKERFSAEFPKEGPSILRIQQVVRGDSAAYFCASSVGQGVAEAFFGQGTRLTVV.

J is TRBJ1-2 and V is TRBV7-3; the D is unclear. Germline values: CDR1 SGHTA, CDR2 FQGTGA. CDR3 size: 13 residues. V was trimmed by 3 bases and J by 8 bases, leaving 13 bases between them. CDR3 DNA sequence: TGTGCCAGCAGCTTGGACGGCAGGTCGGGCTACACCTTC. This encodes CASSLDGRSGYTF.

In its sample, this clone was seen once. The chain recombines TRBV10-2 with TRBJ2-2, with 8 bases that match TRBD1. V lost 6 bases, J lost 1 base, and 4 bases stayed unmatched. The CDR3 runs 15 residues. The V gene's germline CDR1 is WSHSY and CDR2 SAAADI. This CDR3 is CASRDRDRNTGELFF. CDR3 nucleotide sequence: TGCGCCAGCAGGGACAGGGACAGGAACACCGGGGAGCTGTTTTTT.

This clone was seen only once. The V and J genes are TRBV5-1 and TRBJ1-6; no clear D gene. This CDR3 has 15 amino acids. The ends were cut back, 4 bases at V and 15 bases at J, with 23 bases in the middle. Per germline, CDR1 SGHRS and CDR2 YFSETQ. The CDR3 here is CASSRTEVPFELLHF. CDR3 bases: TGCGCCAGCAGCAGAACAGAGGTCCCCTTTGAGCTCCTCCACTTT.

CDR3 bases: TGTGCCAGTAGTATGGCGATTAGCGGGACCTACGAGCAGTACTTC. It specifies CASSMAISGTYEQYF. This sequence joins TRBV19 and TRBJ2-7, with 8 nucleotides matching TRBD2. V trimming: 3 bases; J trimming: 2 bases; junction bases outside the gene matches: 6. CDR3 length: 15 amino acids. Germline V gives CDR1 LNHDA, CDR2 SQIVND (reference sequence).

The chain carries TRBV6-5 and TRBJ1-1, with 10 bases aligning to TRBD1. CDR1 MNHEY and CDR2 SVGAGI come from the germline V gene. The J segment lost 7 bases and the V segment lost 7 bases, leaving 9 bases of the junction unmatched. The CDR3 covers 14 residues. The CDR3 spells CASTRRRDRGEAFF. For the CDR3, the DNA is TGTGCCAGCACCCGCCGCCGGGACAGGGGTGAAGCTTTCTTT.

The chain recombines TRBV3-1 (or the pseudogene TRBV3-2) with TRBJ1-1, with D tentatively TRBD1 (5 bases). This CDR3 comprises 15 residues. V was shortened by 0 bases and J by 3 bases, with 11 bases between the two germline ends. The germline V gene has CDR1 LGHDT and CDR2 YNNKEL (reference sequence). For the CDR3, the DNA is TGTGCCAGCAGCCAAGATCTGGGGGAGTACACTGAAGCTTTCTTT. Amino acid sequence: CASSQDLGEYTEAFF.

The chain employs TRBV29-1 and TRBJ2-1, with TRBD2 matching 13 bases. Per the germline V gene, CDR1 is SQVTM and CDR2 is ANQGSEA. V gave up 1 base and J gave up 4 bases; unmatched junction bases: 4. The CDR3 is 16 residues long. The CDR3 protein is CSVEVGGLAGYNEQFF. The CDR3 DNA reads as TGCAGCGTTGAAGTCGGGGGACTAGCGGGATACAATGAGCAGTTCTTC.

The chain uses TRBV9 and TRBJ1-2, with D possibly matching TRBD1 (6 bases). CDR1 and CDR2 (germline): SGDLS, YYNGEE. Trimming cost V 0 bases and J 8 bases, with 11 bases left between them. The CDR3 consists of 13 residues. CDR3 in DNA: TGTGCCAGCAGCGTAGGCGGAGGGGGAGGCTACACCTTC. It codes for CASSVGGGGGYTF.

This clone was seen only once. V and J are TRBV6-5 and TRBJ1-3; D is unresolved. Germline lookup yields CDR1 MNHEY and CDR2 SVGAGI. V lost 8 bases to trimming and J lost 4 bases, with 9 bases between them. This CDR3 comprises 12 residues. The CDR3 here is CASRERGNTIYF. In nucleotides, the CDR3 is TGTGCCAGCCGGGAAAGAGGAAACACCATATATTTT.

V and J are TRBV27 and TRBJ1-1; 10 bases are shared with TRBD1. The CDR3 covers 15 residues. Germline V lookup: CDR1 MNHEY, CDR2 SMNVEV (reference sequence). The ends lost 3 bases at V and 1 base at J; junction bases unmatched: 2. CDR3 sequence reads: CASSLTGGTNTEAFF. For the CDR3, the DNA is TGTGCCAGCAGTTTGACAGGGGGCACGAACACTGAAGCTTTCTTT.

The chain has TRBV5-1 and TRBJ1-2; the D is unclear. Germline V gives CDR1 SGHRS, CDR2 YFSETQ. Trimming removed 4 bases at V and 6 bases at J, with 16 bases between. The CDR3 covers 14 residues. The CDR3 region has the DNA TGCGCCAGCAGCCCCGACGGCCAGGTCAATGGCTACACCTTC. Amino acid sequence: CASSPDGQVNGYTF.

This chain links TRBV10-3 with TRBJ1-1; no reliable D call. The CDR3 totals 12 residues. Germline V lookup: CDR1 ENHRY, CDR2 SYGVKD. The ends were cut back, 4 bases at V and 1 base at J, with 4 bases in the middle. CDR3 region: CAISAQNTEAFF. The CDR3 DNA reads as TGTGCCATCAGTGCCCAGAACACTGAAGCTTTCTTT.

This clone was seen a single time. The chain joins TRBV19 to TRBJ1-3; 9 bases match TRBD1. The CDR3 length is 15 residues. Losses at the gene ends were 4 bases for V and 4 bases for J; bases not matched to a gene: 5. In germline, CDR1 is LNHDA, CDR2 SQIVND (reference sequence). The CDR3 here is CASSRDRATGNTIYF. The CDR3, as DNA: TGTGCCAGTAGTAGGGACAGGGCTACCGGAAACACCATATATTTT.

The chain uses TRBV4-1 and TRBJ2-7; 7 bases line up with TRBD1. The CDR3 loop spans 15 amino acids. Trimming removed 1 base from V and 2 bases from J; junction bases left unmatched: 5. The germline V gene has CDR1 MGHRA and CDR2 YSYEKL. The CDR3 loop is CASSQGNRGTYEQYF. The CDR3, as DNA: TGCGCCAGCAGCCAAGGGAACAGGGGAACCTACGAGCAGTACTTC.

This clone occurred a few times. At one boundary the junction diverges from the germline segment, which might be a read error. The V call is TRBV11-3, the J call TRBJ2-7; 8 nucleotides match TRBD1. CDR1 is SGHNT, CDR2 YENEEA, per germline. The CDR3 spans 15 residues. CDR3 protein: CASSVETGDNYEQYF. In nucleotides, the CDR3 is TGTGCCAGCAGCGTAGAGACAGGGGATAACTACGAGCAGTACTTC.

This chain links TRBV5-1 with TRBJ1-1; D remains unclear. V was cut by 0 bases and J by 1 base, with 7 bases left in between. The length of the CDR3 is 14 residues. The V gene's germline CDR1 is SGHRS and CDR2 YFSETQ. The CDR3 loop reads CASSLDHENTEAFF. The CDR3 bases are TGCGCCAGCAGCTTGGATCACGAGAACACTGAAGCTTTCTTT.